This TCR beta chain comes out of a study of T cells in Graves' hyperthyroidism and ophthalmopathy (dated by TCRdb to between 2018 and 2021). Regarding the research as a whole: Peripheral blood was collected at initial diagnosis, before any treatment. For training and testing, the 100 or so patients in the discovery cohort were randomly divided in a 7:3 ratio. Once sampling was done, hyperthyroidism patients were given methimazole at a starting dose of 30 mg daily, whereas ophthalmopathy patients were given high-dose intravenous methylprednisolone. Prospective prediction of ophthalmopathy was tested in an independent validation cohort of about 19 hyperthyroidism patients and 15 to 17 patients who later progressed to ophthalmopathy. In more than five Graves' hyperthyroidism patients, the study also compared T-cell repertoires from thyroid tissue with T-cell repertoires from blood. TCR Vbeta CDR3 sequencing of approximately 140 peripheral blood samples (over 40 ophthalmopathy, about 74 hyperthyroidism and approximately 17 progressor patients) is reported in the paper. To identify TCR V-J signatures that set the groups apart, the researchers used a discovery cohort of approximately 98 patients, made up of 40 to 45 with Graves' ophthalmopathy and about 55 with stable Graves' hyperthyroidism.

Hyperthyroidism patients were newly diagnosed, with disease duration under 2 months, and aged 18 to 65 years. Patients with uncontrolled infections, other autoimmune diseases, pregnancy or lactation were excluded. Diagnoses relied on clinical symptoms, serum thyroxine and TRAb, thyroid ultrasound and orbital computed tomography. For progressor patients, blood was drawn at the first diagnosis of hyperthyroidism, before any ophthalmopathy symptoms had appeared. Ficoll-Paque density gradient centrifugation was used to isolate PBMCs from 8 to 10 ml of fresh peripheral blood. Patients classed as progressors first received a Graves' hyperthyroidism diagnosis and then went on to develop ophthalmopathy during follow-up. Total RNA was extracted using Trizol reagent, and RNA quality was assessed on an Agilent 2100 Bioanalyzer. The CDR3 runs 12 amino acids, cysteine and phenylalanine included. The read is trimmed to its CDR3 DNA, 36 bases read in frame from base 1. Deletion took 5 bases off V and 9 bases off J, with a span of 14 bases between the germline ends.

TCR beta CDR3 regions were amplified from RNA transcripts. The first round of RT-PCR for the TCR CDR3 was performed with the HTBI primer set and the Qiagen OneStep RT-PCR kit. A second multiplex PCR round built the libraries, followed by size selection and purification. Libraries were sequenced paired-end with 100 bp reads on an Illumina HiSeq2000. As for the original processing: SOAPnuke was used to process the raw data, removing reads that contained adapters or uncalled bases, had a mean Phred below 15, or lacked an exact match to the constant primer or identifier. COPE v1.2.5 was used to merge the high-quality paired reads, and each unique nucleotide sequence was defined as a clonotype. MiTCR v1.1 was used to align clonotypes to the IMGT TRBV, TRBD and TRBJ reference segments. Only V-J combinations with frequency above 0.0001, covering approximately 99% of repertoires, were analysed. A TCS score was defined as the ratio of F50 (clonal expansion) to E x V (chaos), with BLOSUM62-based TCRdist applied between CDR3 peptides within each V-J. Welch's t-statistics and random forest reduced around 550 V-J features to roughly 13, which were used in a naive Bayes classifier (R e1071). The public reads were reprocessed in TCRdb via fastp at Q25 and MiXCR, keeping in-frame beta chains. Each CDR3 protein appears once, grouped with its most common genes and DNA. The V and J calls follow TCRdb's processing rather than the paper's. For this sample the table gives under 350,000 distinct CDR3 sequences, of which 20% to 25% were detected only once. The ten largest clones take up over 25% of the sample.

This clonotype was seen at least ten times. No antigen is known for it. Base-call qualities are not available, and no considerably larger clone is one nucleotide away. Study-wide conclusions, independent of this receptor: During validation, the model predicted progression to ophthalmopathy a median of approximately 6 months ahead of onset, with around 65% sensitivity and roughly 72% specificity. Ophthalmopathy was separated from stable hyperthyroidism by a 13 V-J signature model, with about 86% sensitivity and roughly 81% specificity obtained in cross-validation and 80%/75% obtained in testing. No statistical method was used to set the sample size in advance, and investigators knew the group allocation. Blood samples also contained most of the expanded thyroid clonotypes (frequency above 0.001), which suggests that blood repertoires may reflect thyroid immune responses.

This clonotype was sampled from a man aged 40-55 years with Graves' hyperthyroidism that later progressed to Graves' ophthalmopathy. The chain is made from TRBV12-3 or TRBV12-4 and TRBJ2-7; the D gene is unclear. Sequencing was performed on blood. The CDR3 reads CASSIGPSGQYF. The bases read TGTGCCAGCAGTATTGGACCCTCCGGGCAGTACTTC.